The present entry profiles one T cell receptor (beta chain) with its context. Its antigen is unknown. The record originates from a study of vaccination effects on CD4 cells after COVID-19. The CDR3 totals 12 residues. V was shortened by 2 bases and J by 5 bases, with 6 bases between the two germline ends. Libraries were prepared by immunoSEQ multiplex PCR; TCRdb keeps only in-frame clonotypes and omits some of them. Counted here are some 68,000 clones, over 70% occurring once; the ten biggest clones make up approximately 1.2%. Antigen-specific CD4+ T cells were expanded (with viral peptide pools) by the ViraFEST assay ahead of sequencing. The authors isolated CD4+ T cells after roughly eleven days of culture. Participants got two doses of BNT162b2 or mRNA-1273 vaccine.

J is TRBJ2-5 and V is TRBV12-3 or TRBV12-4; D not certain. The TCR sequence derives from a human donor who received a COVID-19 vaccine. The starting material was CD4+ T cells from PBMCs cultured with HCoV-229E spike peptides, obtained after COVID-19 vaccination. CDR3 amino acids: CASSLIRETQYF. DNA for the CDR3: TGTGCCAGCAGTTTAATCAGGGAGACCCAGTACTTC.